This T cell receptor beta chain was profiled in a study of T cell responses to AZD1222 COVID-19 vaccine. Study conclusions and caveats: Unmutated variant regions are reportedly the target of nearly half of TCRs that are spike-specific. Across the whole spike, CD4 TCRs peaked at regions 160-218 and 743-854. It should be noted that donors were predominantly white British and more often female, and clonal diversity was possibly underestimated. Baseline antibody screening turned up just 6 or 7 seropositive AZD1222 recipients.

TCRdb's table, derived via immunoSEQ multiplex PCR, lists solely in-frame clones and lacks some. The sample records 150,000 to 200,000 clones, 75% to 90% being singletons. In the case of this clone: Its antigen is unknown.

The specimen was peripheral blood, collected on day 0 of MenACWY control vaccination. The receptor was isolated from an adult in good health.

The CDR3 is CASSPAGGTSYEQYF. The CDR3 bases are TGTGCCAGCAGTCCAGCGGGAGGCACCTCCTACGAGCAGTACTTC. The chain couples TRBV11-1 to TRBJ2-7; 9 positions agree with TRBD2. The V and J ends lost 6 bases and 0 bases, in that order; junction bases with no gene match: 6. The CDR3 covers 15 residues. Germline V gives CDR1 SGHAT, CDR2 FQDESV (reference sequence).